This T cell receptor (beta chain) was sequenced during a study of monozygotic twins with inflammatory bowel disease. Total RNA input per TCR library was approximately 3.5 ug. cDNA was made in eight separate reactions per sample. Template switching incorporated UMIs with a 6-nucleotide sample barcode. TCRdb reprocessed the 5' RACE reads; each CDR3 protein has one entry and no DNA is given. The data show some 150,000 distinct CDR3 sequences, and the top ten clones hold 6.5% to 9%. Per donor, about 2.4 ml of blood was collected and frozen. Germline V gene data show CDR1 as SEHNR and CDR2 as FQNEAQ (reference sequence). This CDR3 contains 14 residues.

The receptor was isolated from a human donor with ulcerative colitis or Crohn's disease, or a healthy co-twin of an affected twin (not recorded which). The specimen was blood. The rearrangement uses TRBV7-9 and TRBJ2-7; TCRdb picks TRBD1, but there is no DNA to check that call. CDR3 sequence: CASSPVQGGNEQYF.